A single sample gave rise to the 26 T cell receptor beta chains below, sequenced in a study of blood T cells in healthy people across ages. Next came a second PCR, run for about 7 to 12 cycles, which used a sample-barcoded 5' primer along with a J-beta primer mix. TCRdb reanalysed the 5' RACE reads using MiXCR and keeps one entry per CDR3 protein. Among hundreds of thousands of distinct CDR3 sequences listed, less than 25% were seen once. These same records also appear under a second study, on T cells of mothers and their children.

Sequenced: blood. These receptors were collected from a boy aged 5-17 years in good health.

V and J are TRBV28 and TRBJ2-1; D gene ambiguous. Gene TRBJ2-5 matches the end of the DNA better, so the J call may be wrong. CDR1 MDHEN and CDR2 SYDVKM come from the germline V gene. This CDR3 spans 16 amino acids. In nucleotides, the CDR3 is TGTGCCAGCAGTCCCCCGCGGCGGATCCCCACCGAGACCCAGTACTTC. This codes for CASSPPRRIPTETQYF.

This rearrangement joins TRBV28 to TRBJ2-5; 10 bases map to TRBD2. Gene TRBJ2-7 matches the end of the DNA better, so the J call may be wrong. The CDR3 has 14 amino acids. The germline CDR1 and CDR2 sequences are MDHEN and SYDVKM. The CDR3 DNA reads TGTGCCAGCAGGGAAGCGGGGGGGCAATACGAGCAGTACTTC. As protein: CASREAGGQYEQYF.

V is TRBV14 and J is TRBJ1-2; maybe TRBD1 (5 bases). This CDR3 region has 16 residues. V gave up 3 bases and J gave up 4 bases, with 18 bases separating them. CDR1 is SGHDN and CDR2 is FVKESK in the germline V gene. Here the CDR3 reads CASSQTEGGQSYGYTF. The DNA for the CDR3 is TGTGCCAGCAGCCAGACAGAAGGAGGGCAGTCCTATGGCTACACCTTC.

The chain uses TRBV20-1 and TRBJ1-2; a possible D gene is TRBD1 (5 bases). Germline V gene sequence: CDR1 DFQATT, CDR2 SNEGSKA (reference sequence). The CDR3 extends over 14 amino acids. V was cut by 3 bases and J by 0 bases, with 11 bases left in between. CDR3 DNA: TGCAGTGCTAGTCGGCACAGGCCTAACTATGGCTACACCTTC. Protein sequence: CSASRHRPNYGYTF.

CDR3 region: CSARDAGRRNNEQFF. The CDR3 bases are TGCAGTGCTAGAGATGCGGGGCGAAGGAACAATGAGCAGTTCTTC. V usage is TRBV20-1 and J usage is TRBJ2-1, with D perhaps TRBD2 (6 bases). Trimming shortened V by 0 bases and J by 5 bases, and 14 bases separated the two germline ends. The germline CDR1 and CDR2 sequences are DFQATT and SNEGSKA (reference sequence). The CDR3 contains 15 residues.

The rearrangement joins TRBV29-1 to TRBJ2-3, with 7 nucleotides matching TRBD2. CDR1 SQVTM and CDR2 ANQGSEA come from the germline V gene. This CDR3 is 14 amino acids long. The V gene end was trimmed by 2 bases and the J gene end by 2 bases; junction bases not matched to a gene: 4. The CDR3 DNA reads TGCAGCGTTGAAACGGCGGGAGACACAGATACGCAGTATTTT. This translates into CSVETAGDTDTQYF.

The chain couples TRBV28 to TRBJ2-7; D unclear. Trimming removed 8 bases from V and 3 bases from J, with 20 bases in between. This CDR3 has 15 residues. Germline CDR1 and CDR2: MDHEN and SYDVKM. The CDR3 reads CASLAVKSANYEQYF. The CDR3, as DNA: TGTGCCAGCCTGGCGGTAAAAAGTGCGAACTACGAGCAGTACTTC.

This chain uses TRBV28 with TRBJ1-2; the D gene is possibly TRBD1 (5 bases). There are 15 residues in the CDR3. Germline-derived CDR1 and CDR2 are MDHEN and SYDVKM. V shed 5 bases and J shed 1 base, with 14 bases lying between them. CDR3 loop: CASSPRTLINYGYTF. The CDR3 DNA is TGTGCCAGCAGTCCCCGGACACTGATTAACTATGGCTACACCTTC.

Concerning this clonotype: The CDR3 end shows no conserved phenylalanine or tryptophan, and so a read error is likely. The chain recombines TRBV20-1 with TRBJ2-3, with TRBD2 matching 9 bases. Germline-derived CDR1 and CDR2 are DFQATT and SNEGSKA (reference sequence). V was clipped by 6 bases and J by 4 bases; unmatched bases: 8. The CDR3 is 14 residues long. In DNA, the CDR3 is TGCAGTGCACCGGGACTAGCCTTGGCAGATACGCAGTATTTA. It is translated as CSAPGLALADTQYL.

The chain's CDR3 is CAISASGAFAPYNEQFF. The CDR3 DNA sequence: TGTGCCATCAGTGCTAGCGGGGCCTTTGCGCCTTACAATGAGCAGTTCTTC. The chain carries TRBV10-3 and TRBJ2-5; 9 nucleotides line up with TRBD2. The J call may be wrong; the DNA end is better matched by TRBJ2-1. Per the germline V gene, CDR1 is ENHRY and CDR2 is SYGVKD. The CDR3 length is 17 residues.

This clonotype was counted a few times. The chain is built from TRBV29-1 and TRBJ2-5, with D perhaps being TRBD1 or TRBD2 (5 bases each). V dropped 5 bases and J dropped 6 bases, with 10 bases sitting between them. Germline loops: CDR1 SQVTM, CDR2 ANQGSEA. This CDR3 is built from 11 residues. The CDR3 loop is CSVRGGQTQYF. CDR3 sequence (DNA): TGCAGCGTTAGGGGCGGGCAGACCCAGTACTTC.

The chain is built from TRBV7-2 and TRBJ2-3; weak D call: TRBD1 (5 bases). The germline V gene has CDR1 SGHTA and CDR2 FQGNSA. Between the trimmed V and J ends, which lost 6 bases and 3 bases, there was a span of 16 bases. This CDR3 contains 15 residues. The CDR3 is CASSFQGQKTDTQYF. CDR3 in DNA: TGTGCCAGCAGTTTTCAGGGCCAAAAAACAGATACGCAGTATTTT. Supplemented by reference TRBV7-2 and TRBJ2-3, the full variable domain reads GAGVSQSPSNKVTEKGKDVELRCDPISGHTALYWYRQSLGQGLEFLIYFQGNSAPDKSGLPSDRFSAERTGGSVSTLTIQRTQQEDSAVYLCASSFQGQKTDTQYFGPGTRLTVL.

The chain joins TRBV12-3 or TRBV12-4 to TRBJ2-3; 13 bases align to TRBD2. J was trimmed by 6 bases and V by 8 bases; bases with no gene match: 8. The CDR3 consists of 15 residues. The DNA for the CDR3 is TGTGCCAGCGGGGGACTAGCGGGGACTCCGGATACGCAGTATTTT. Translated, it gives CASGGLAGTPDTQYF.

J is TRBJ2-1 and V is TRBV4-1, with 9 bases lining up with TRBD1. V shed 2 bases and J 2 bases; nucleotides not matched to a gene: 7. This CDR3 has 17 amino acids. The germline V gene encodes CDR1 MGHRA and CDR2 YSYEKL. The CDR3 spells CASSQLPGQGTYNEQFF. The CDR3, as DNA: TGCGCCAGCAGCCAACTACCGGGACAGGGAACCTACAATGAGCAGTTCTTC.

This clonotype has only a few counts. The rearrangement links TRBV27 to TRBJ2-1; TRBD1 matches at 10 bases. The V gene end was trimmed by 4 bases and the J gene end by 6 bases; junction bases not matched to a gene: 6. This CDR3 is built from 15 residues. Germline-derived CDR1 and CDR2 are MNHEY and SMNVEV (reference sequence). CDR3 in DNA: TGTGCCAGCAGTTGGGGGGGGACAGGGGTCAATGAGCAGTTCTTC. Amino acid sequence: CASSWGGTGVNEQFF.

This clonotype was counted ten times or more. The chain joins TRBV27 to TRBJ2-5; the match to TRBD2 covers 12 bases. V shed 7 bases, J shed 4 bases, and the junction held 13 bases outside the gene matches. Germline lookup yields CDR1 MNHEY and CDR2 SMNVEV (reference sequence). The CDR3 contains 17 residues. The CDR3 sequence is CASIILAGGPVPETQYF. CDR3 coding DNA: TGTGCCAGCATCATTCTAGCGGGGGGGCCCGTCCCAGAGACCCAGTACTTC.

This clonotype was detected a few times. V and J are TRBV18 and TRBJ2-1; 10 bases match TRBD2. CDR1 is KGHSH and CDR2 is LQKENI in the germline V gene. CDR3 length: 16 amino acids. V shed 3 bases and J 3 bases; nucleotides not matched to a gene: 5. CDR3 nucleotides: TGTGCCAGCTCACCTCAAAGCGGGGGGGTCTACAATGAGCAGTTCTTC. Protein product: CASSPQSGGVYNEQFF.

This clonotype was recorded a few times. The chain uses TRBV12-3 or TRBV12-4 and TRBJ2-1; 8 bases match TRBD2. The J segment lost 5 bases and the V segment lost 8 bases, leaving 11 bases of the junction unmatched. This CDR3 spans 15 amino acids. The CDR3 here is CASGPAGGRNNEQFF. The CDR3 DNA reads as TGTGCCAGCGGGCCGGCGGGGGGCAGGAACAATGAGCAGTTCTTC.

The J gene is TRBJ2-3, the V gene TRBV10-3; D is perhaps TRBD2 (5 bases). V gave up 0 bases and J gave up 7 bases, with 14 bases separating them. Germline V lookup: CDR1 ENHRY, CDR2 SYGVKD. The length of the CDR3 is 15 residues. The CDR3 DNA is TGTGCCATCAGTGAGTCCACTAGGCCGAGGAATACGCAGTATTTT. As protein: CAISESTRPRNTQYF.

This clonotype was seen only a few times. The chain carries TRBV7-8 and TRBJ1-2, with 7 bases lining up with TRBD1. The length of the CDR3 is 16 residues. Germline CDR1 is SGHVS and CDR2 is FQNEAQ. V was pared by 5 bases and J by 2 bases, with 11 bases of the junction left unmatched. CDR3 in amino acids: CASSPLDRGGNYGYTF. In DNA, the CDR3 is TGTGCCAGCAGCCCTCTTGACCGAGGGGGCAACTATGGCTACACCTTC.

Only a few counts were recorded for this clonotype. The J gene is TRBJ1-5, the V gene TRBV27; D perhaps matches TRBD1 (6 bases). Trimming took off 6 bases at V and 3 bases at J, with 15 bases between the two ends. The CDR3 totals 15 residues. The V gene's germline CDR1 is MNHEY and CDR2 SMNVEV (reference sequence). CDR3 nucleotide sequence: TGTGCCAGCAGAGTGGGGGCAGGGCTCAATCAGCCCCAGCATTTT. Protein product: CASRVGAGLNQPQHF.

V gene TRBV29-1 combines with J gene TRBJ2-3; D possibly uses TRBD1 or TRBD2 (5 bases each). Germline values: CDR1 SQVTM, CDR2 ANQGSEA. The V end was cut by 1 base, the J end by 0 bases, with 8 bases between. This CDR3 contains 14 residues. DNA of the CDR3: TGCAGCGTTGAAGGGGGGTCTAGCACAGATACGCAGTATTTT. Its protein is CSVEGGSSTDTQYF.

The CDR3 region is CASSATGTGPNYGYTF. Written as DNA, the CDR3 is TGTGCCAGCAGTGCCACCGGGACAGGGCCTAACTATGGCTACACCTTC. The genes are TRBV9 and TRBJ1-2; 9 bases fit TRBD1. The germline V gene encodes CDR1 SGDLS and CDR2 YYNGEE. The CDR3 is 16 residues long. With V trimmed by 5 bases and J by 0 bases, 8 bases remained unmatched.

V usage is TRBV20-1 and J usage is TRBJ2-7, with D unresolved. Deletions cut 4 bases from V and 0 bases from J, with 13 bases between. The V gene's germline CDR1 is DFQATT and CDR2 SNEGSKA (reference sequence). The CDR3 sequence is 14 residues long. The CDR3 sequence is CSATSRLSSYEQYV. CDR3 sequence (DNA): TGCAGTGCTACCTCGCGGTTGAGCTCCTACGAGCAGTACGTC.

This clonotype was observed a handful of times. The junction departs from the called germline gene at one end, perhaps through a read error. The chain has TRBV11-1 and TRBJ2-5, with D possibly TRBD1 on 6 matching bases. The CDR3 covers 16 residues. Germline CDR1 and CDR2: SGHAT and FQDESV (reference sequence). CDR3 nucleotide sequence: TGTGCCAGCAGCAAACTACCAGGGGAGTACCAAGAGACCCGGTACTTC. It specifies CASSKLPGEYQETRYF.

CDR3: CSVGRTYPYEQYF. The CDR3 DNA reads TGCAGCGTCGGAAGGACATACCCCTACGAGCAGTACTTC. J is TRBJ2-7 and V is TRBV29-1; D possibly corresponds to TRBD1 (5 bases). Germline V CDR1 and CDR2: SQVTM, ANQGSEA. The V end was cut by 6 bases, the J end by 2 bases, with 14 bases between. The CDR3 is made up of 13 amino acids.